This TCR beta chain came from a study of regulatory T cells in long-lasting Graves disease. Study-level points and caveats: TRBV28, TRBJ1-2 and TRBJ2-5 emerged as the favored segments in persistent disease.

As to time point: newly diagnosed GD, antithyroid drugs for less than 3 months. RNA isolated from PBMCs was used to make the TCR library. Germline-derived CDR1 and CDR2 are DFQATT and SNEGSKA (reference sequence). The CDR3 is made up of 15 amino acids. V lost 3 bases, J lost 4 bases, and 10 bases stayed unmatched. Note on this clonotype: Its antigen is as yet unknown.

Arm-PCR of CDR3 regions and iRepertoire HTBI primers were the basis on which TCR beta libraries were built. TCRdb reprocessed the multiplex PCR reads via MiXCR and lists one record per CDR3 protein. The sample includes some 250,000 distinct CDR3 sequences, around 18% of them seen just once. In addition, the sample was reused for a study of T cells in Graves' hyperthyroidism and ophthalmopathy.

The origin of this receptor is a woman in her thirties with Graves disease. The chain has TRBV20-1 and TRBJ1-2; the match to TRBD1 covers 8 bases. The sample in question was peripheral blood mononuclear cells (PBMCs), obtained at new diagnosis, from a patient treated with antithyroid drugs. The CDR3 bases are TGCAGTGCTAGCAAAACGACAGGGGCGCGCTATGGCTACACCTTC. Translating it yields CSASKTTGARYGYTF.